This TCR beta chain derives from a study of long-term antiretroviral therapy in people with HIV. General observations from the study: Clones that expanded before ART (that is, prior to treatment) dominated the repertoire at all time points.

Trimming shortened V by 1 base and J by 7 bases, and 8 bases separated the two germline ends. Germline loops: CDR1 LGHNA, CDR2 YSLEER. CDR3 length: 13 amino acids. Worth noting for this clone: Its specificity is unknown.

Survey-level resolution applied to immunoSEQ assay v3.0. Measured with immunoSEQ multiplex PCR; TCRdb has only the in-frame clones, and not every one. The sample has around 30,000 clones, more than 85% seen once. The chain joins TRBV4-3 to TRBJ1-5; D is uncertain. The sequencing used unsorted PBMCs, collected 6.5 years after starting antiretroviral therapy. The receptor's source is a woman in her thirties or forties with HIV. CDR3 sequence: CASSQGGLQPQHF. The CDR3 nucleotides are TGCGCCAGCAGCCAAGGCGGATTACAGCCCCAGCATTTT.